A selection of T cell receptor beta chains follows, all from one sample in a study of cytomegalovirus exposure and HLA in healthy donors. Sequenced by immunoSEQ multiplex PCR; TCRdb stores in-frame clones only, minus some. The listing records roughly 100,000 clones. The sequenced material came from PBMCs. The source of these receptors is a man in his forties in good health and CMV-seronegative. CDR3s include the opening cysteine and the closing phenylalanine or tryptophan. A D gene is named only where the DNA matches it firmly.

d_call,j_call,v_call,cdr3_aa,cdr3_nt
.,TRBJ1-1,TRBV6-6,CASRRDGTLNTEAFF,TGTGCCAGCAGGCGTGACGGGACACTGAACACTGAAGCTTTCTTT
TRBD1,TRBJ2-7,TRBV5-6,CASSFRGPQGQMGQYF,TGTGCCAGCAGCTTTAGGGGGCCCCAAGGTCAAATGGGGCAGTACTTC
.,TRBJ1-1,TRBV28,CASTYYWNTEAFF,TGTGCCAGCACGTATTATTGGAACACTGAAGCTTTCTTT
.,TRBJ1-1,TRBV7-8,CASSLRTDSNTEAFF,TGTGCCAGCAGCCTACGGACTGACTCGAACACTGAAGCTTTCTTT
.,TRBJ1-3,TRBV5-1,CASSLVGVGRGPGNTIYF,TGCGCCAGCAGCTTGGTTGGAGTCGGTAGGGGCCCTGGAAACACCATATATTTT
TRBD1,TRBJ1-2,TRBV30,CAWSVRTGTSYGYTF,TGTGCCTGGAGTGTCAGGACAGGGACATCTTATGGCTACACCTTC
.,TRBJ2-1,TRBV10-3,CAISEGRDNEQFF,TGTGCCATCAGTGAGGGCAGGGACAATGAGCAGTTCTTC
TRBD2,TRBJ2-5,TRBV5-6,CASSRTGTSGKQETQYF,TGTGCCAGCAGCCGAACCGGGACTAGCGGTAAACAAGAGACCCAGTACTTC
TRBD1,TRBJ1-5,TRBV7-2,CASSSAQGGAGQPQHF,TGTGCCAGCAGCTCGGCACAAGGGGGCGCGGGTCAGCCCCAGCATTTT
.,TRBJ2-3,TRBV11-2,CASSTGTGGTDTQYF,TGTGCCAGCAGCACCGGGACGGGGGGCACAGATACGCAGTATTTT
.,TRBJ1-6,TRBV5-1,CASTLGGKNSPLHF,TGCGCCAGCACCCTGGGCGGGAAGAATTCACCCCTCCACTTT
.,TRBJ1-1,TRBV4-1,CASSQDPVTTVMNTEAFF,TGCGCCAGCAGCCAAGACCCAGTCACGACAGTTATGAACACTGAAGCTTTCTTT
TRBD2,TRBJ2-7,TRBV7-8,CASSLLGTSFYEQYF,TGTGCCAGCAGCTTACTCGGGACTAGCTTCTACGAGCAGTACTTC
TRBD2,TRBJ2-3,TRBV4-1,CASSQVAGGTDTQYF,TGCGCCAGCAGCCAAGTAGCGGGGGGGACAGATACGCAGTATTTT
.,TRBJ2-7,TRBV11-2,CASSISGVSYEQYF,TGTGCCAGCAGCATCTCAGGGGTTTCCTACGAGCAGTACTTC
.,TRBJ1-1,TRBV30,CAWKHNRGRTGAFF,TGTGCCTGGAAACATAATCGGGGTAGAACGGGAGCTTTCTTT
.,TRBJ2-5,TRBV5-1,CASNRGQETQYF,TGCGCCAGCAATAGGGGACAAGAGACCCAGTACTTC
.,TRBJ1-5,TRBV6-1,CASNRGIGNQPQHF,TGTGCCAGCAATAGGGGAATCGGCAATCAGCCCCAGCATTTT
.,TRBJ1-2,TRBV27,CASSLSYSNYGYTF,TGTGCCAGCAGTTTATCGTACTCAAACTATGGCTACACCTTC
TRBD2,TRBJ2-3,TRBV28,CASSLTSSDTQYF,TGTGCCAGCAGTTTGACTAGCTCAGATACGCAGTATTTT
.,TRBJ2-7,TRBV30,CAWGAGATYEQYF,TGTGCCTGGGGGGCGGGGGCGACCTACGAGCAGTACTTC
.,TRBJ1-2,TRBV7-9,CASSTHYGYTF,TGTGCCAGCAGCACACACTATGGCTACACCTTC
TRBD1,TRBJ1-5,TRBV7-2,CASSSGTASNQPQHF,TGTGCCAGCAGCTCCGGGACAGCCAGCAATCAGCCCCAGCATTTT
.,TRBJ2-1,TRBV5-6,CASSFWERSYNEQFF,TGTGCCAGCAGCTTTTGGGAGCGGTCCTACAATGAGCAGTTCTTC
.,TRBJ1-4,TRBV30,CAWSVKGNGEKLFF,TGTGCCTGGAGTGTCAAGGGGAATGGAGAAAAACTGTTTTTT
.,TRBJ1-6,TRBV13,CASSFSPSSYNSPLHF,TGTGCCAGCAGCTTTAGCCCGAGCTCCTATAATTCACCCCTCCACTTT
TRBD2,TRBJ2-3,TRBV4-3,CASSQGGGGRDTQYF,TGCGCCAGCAGCCAAGGGGGCGGGGGGCGAGATACGCAGTATTTT
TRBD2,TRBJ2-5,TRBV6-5,CASSSRGAGGETQYF,TGTGCCAGCAGTTCCCGGGGAGCGGGAGGGGAGACCCAGTACTTC
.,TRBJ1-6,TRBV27,CASSLWGVSNSPLHF,TGTGCCAGCAGTTTATGGGGGGTATCGAATTCACCCCTCCACTTT
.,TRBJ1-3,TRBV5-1,CASSSAGSGNTIYF,TGCGCCAGCAGCTCCGCAGGTTCTGGAAACACCATATATTTT
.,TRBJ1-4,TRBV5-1,CASRYRTANEKLFF,TGCGCCAGCAGGTACCGGACAGCTAATGAAAAACTGTTTTTT
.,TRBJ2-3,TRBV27,CASRGQGGDTQYF,TGTGCCAGCAGGGGTCAGGGAGGAGATACGCAGTATTTT
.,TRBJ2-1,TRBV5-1,CASRRDSDEQFF,TGCGCCAGCCGCAGGGATTCCGATGAGCAGTTCTTC
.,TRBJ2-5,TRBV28,CASTIGTQNPYQETQYF,TGTGCCAGCACCATAGGGACTCAAAACCCCTACCAAGAGACCCAGTACTTC
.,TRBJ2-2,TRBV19,CASSIPRGGVGSTGELFF,TGTGCCAGTAGTATCCCACGAGGGGGGGTCGGGAGCACCGGGGAGCTGTTTTTT
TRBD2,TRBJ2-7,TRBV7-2,CASSYSGTSGVSSYEQYF,TGTGCCAGCAGTTATTCCGGGACTAGCGGTGTAAGCTCCTACGAGCAGTACTTC
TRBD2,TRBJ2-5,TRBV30,CAWSVLPSGVETQYF,TGTGCCTGGAGTGTACTCCCTAGCGGGGTAGAGACCCAGTACTTC
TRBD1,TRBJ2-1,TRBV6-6,CASSYMEDREQFF,TGTGCCAGCAGTTATATGGAGGACAGGGAGCAGTTCTTC
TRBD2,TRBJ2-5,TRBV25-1,CASSLTSVETQYF,TGTGCCAGCAGTTTGACTAGCGTGGAGACCCAGTACTTC
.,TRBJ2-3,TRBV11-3,CASSLGRGFTDTQYF,TGTGCCAGCAGCTTAGGGCGGGGCTTCACAGATACGCAGTATTTT
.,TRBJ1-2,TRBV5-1,CASSSGGGDYGYTF,TGCGCCAGCAGCTCCGGAGGGGGGGACTATGGCTACACCTTC
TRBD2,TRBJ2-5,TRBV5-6,CASSLVLAGGETQYF,TGTGCCAGCAGCTTGGTCCTAGCGGGGGGAGAGACCCAGTACTTC
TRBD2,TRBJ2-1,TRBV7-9,CASSLGREDEQFF,TGTGCCAGCAGCTTGGGGCGGGAGGATGAGCAGTTCTTC
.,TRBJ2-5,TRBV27,CASSFGRGEGTQYF,TGTGCCAGCAGTTTCGGCAGGGGCGAGGGGACCCAGTACTTC
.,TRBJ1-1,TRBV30,CAWSQNGQNAFF,TGTGCCTGGAGCCAGAATGGACAGAACGCTTTCTTT
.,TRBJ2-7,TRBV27,CAREEGTHVPYEQYF,TGTGCCAGGGAGGAAGGGACTCACGTTCCCTACGAGCAGTACTTC
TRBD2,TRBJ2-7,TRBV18,CASSQDPTVAGNEQYF,TGTGCCAGCTCACAAGACCCGACGGTAGCGGGGAACGAGCAGTACTTC
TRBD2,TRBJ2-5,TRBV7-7,CASSATSVETQYF,TGTGCCAGCAGCGCCACTAGCGTGGAGACCCAGTACTTC
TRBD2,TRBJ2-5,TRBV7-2,CASSLERGRETQYF,TGTGCCAGCAGCTTAGAGCGGGGGAGAGAGACCCAGTACTTC
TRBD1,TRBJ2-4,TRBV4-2,CASSQGQGNIQYF,TGTGCCAGCAGCCAGGGACAGGGGAACATTCAGTACTTC
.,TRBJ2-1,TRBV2,CASSGGQGTPNSYNEQFF,TGTGCCAGCAGTGGCGGTCAGGGGACGCCAAACTCCTACAATGAGCAGTTCTTC
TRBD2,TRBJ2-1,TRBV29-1,CSVERTSGSINEQFF,TGCAGCGTTGAAAGGACTAGCGGGAGTATAAATGAGCAGTTCTTC
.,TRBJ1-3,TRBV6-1,CASSPTGTNGNTIYF,TGTGCCAGCAGTCCGACGGGGACTAATGGAAACACCATATATTTT